The 23 T cell receptor beta chains in this list originate from one sample, sequenced in a study of T cell repertoires in cytomegalovirus infection (dated by TCRdb to between 2019 and 2020). The treatment or condition label here, explained by the study, means: in vitro stimulation with specific CMV peptide epitopes to enrich CMV-specific T cells. Data came from an Illumina HiSeq 1500. Using fastp at Q25 and MiXCR, TCRdb reprocessed the public reads and kept productive beta chains. Rows matching on CDR3 protein sequence are summarized as one entry with the most common DNA and genes. The sample profile shows 800,000 to 950,000 distinct CDR3 sequences; around a third of them were found once. The ten top clones hold approximately 13% of the sample. These receptors lack a known antigen. This sample comprised cultured CD8+ T cells from PBMCs, obtained from culture after CMV antigen stimulation. The origin of the receptors is a human donor in good health (CMV status not recorded). Some clones in this sample may be carry-over from other donors' samples.

This clonotype was recorded once. The rearrangement joins TRBV24-1 to TRBJ2-5, with D perhaps TRBD1 (6 bases). The CDR3 is 14 amino acids. Germline-derived CDR1 and CDR2 are KGHDR and SFDVKD. V was trimmed by 3 bases and J by 0 bases, leaving 7 bases between them. CDR3 coding DNA: TGTGCCACCAGTGATCGGGACAACCAAGAGACCCAGTACTTC. It encodes CATSDRDNQETQYF.

This sequence joins TRBV5-4 and TRBJ2-2; no firm D call. The CDR3 loop spans 15 amino acids. Trimming shortened V by 4 bases and J by 2 bases, and 12 bases separated the two germline ends. Germline-derived CDR1 and CDR2 are SGHNT and YYREEE (reference sequence). The CDR3 DNA reads as TGTGCCAGCAGCCGTGAGAGCATCAACACCGGGGAGCTGTTTTTT. Residues: CASSRESINTGELFF.

J is TRBJ1-2 and V is TRBV27, with a tentative D call TRBD1 (5 bases). Germline V gene data show CDR1 as MNHEY and CDR2 as SMNVEV (reference sequence). The length of the CDR3 is 15 residues. The V gene lost 3 bases and the J gene lost 3 bases, with 14 bases spanning the gap. The CDR3 region has the DNA TGTGCCAGCAGTTTTGGGGGGGACGGGCACTATGGCTACACCTTC. Amino acid sequence: CASSFGGDGHYGYTF.

The rearrangement uses TRBV4-2 and TRBJ1-1; D is perhaps TRBD1 (5 bases). The CDR3 is made up of 15 amino acids. The germline gives CDR1 LGHNA, CDR2 YNFKEQ. The ends were cut back, 0 bases at V and 1 base at J, with 9 bases in the middle. The CDR3 DNA sequence: TGTGCCAGCAGCCAAGATCCAGGGACGAACACTGAAGCTTTCTTT. As protein: CASSQDPGTNTEAFF.

The sample holds a few counts of this clonotype. V gene TRBV11-1 combines with J gene TRBJ2-2; possibly TRBD2 for D (5 bases). The V gene lost 5 bases and the J gene lost 3 bases, with 13 bases spanning the gap. CDR1 and CDR2 from the germline V gene are SGHAT and FQDESV (reference sequence). CDR3 size: 15 residues. The CDR3 DNA reads TGTGCCAGCAGCCCCACCACTAGGGACACCGGGGAGCTGTTTTTT. Protein sequence: CASSPTTRDTGELFF.

This clonotype was observed a handful of times. The rearrangement links TRBV7-9 to TRBJ2-7, with D possibly matching TRBD2 (5 bases). This CDR3 has 18 residues. Trimming cost V 6 bases and J 0 bases, with 24 bases left between them. The V gene's germline CDR1 is SEHNR and CDR2 FQNEAQ (reference sequence). The chain's CDR3 is CASRSSRVKRLSSYEQYF. As DNA, the CDR3 is TGTGCCAGCAGGTCGTCGCGGGTTAAACGCTTGAGCTCCTACGAGCAGTACTTC.

This clonotype was seen a single time. Sequence at one end of the junction differs from germline and may be a read error. The chain is built from TRBV4-1 and TRBJ2-1; D possibly uses TRBD1 or TRBD2 (5 bases each). The CDR3 has 18 residues. Germline assignment: CDR1 MGHRA and CDR2 YSYEKL. CDR3 protein: CASSHLTLTRDPYNEQCF. Here the CDR3 DNA reads TGCGCCAGCAGCCACCTCACCCTGACACGGGACCCCTACAATGAGCAGTGCTTC.

This clonotype was seen only a few times. The J gene is TRBJ2-1, the V gene TRBV7-9; 8 bases align to TRBD2. V was pared by 4 bases and J by 4 bases, with 6 bases of the junction left unmatched. The germline gives CDR1 SEHNR, CDR2 FQNEAQ (reference sequence). The CDR3 is 15 amino acids. Written as DNA, the CDR3 is TGTGCCAGCAGCTCCCATAGCGGGGTATACAATGAGCAGTTCTTC. Translating it yields CASSSHSGVYNEQFF.

The table lists this clonotype with a few counts. V gene TRBV18 combines with J gene TRBJ2-1; D is ambiguous. Trimming took 3 bases from V and 8 from J, leaving 11 bases between them. This CDR3 spans 13 amino acids. CDR1 and CDR2 (germline): KGHSH, LQKENI. CDR3 residues: CASSPPEWDEQFF. The CDR3 DNA reads as TGTGCCAGCTCACCCCCCGAGTGGGATGAGCAGTTCTTC.

This chain uses TRBV12-5 with TRBJ2-7; TRBD1 might be the D (6 bases). The V and J ends lost 4 bases and 3 bases respectively, with 16 bases between them. There are 15 residues in the CDR3. CDR1 LGHNT and CDR2 FRNRAP come from the germline V gene. The CDR3 bases are TGTGCTAGTGGTTCATACTCAGCCAGGGGCTACGAGCAGTACTTC. Its protein is CASGSYSARGYEQYF.

This sequence joins TRBV6-1 and TRBJ1-1; D may be TRBD1 (5 bases). This CDR3 comprises 17 residues. Germline V gene lookup returns CDR1 MNHNS and CDR2 SASEGT. Trimming shortened V by 2 bases and J by 0 bases, and 16 bases separated the two germline ends. The chain's CDR3 is CASSEWGGEVMNTEAFF. The CDR3 DNA reads as TGTGCCAGCAGTGAATGGGGGGGGGAGGTAATGAACACTGAAGCTTTCTTT.

The sample holds many counts of this clonotype. The chain links TRBV19 to TRBJ1-5; possibly TRBD1 for D (5 bases). Trimming shortened V by 4 bases and J by 2 bases, and 9 bases separated the two germline ends. The CDR3 is 14 amino acids. The V gene's germline CDR1 is LNHDA and CDR2 SQIVND (reference sequence). Here the CDR3 reads CASSKWGGNQPQHF. CDR3 sequence (DNA): TGTGCCAGTAGTAAATGGGGGGGCAATCAGCCCCAGCATTTT. Filled out from reference TRBV19 and TRBJ1-5, the complete variable domain reads DGGITQSPKYLFRKEGQNVTLSCEQNLNHDAMYWYRQDPGQGLRLIYYSQIVNDFQKGDIAEGYSVSREKKESFPLTVTSAQKNPTAFYLCASSKWGGNQPQHFGDGTRLSIL.

This clonotype was detected many times. The chain uses TRBV7-6 and TRBJ1-4; 10 bases align to TRBD1. J was trimmed by 3 bases and V by 5 bases; bases with no gene match: 6. The germline gives CDR1 SGHVS, CDR2 FNYEAQ. There are 16 residues in the CDR3. The CDR3 coding sequence is TGTGCCAGCAGCGCGCCAGACAGGGGGCCTAATGAAAAACTGTTTTTT. The encoded protein is CASSAPDRGPNEKLFF.

This clonotype was detected a few times. The genes are TRBV27 and TRBJ1-1, with D perhaps TRBD1 (6 bases). Germline V gene sequence: CDR1 MNHEY, CDR2 SMNVEV (reference sequence). This CDR3 spans 15 amino acids. The V and J ends lost 7 bases and 4 bases respectively, with 19 bases between them. CDR3 DNA sequence: TGTGCCAGCACCAAAAGCCAGGGGTTACGCACTGAAGCTTTCTTT. It encodes CASTKSQGLRTEAFF.

V is TRBV7-9 and J is TRBJ2-7, with 8 bases aligning to TRBD2. From germline, CDR1 is SEHNR and CDR2 FQNEAQ (reference sequence). The CDR3 contains 16 residues. Unmatched junction bases numbered 6, after V lost 0 bases and J lost 2 bases. CDR3 sequence (DNA): TGTGCCAGCAGCTTAGCGTACGGGGGGGCCGCCTACGAGCAGTACTTC. Translated: CASSLAYGGAAYEQYF.

The chain couples TRBV6-6 to TRBJ1-1; no clear D. In germline, CDR1 is MNHNY, CDR2 SVGAGI (reference sequence). Trimming stripped 0 bases from V and 0 bases from J, with 17 bases between. The CDR3 loop spans 18 amino acids. CDR3: CASSYSGGGSIMNTEAFF. CDR3 DNA sequence: TGTGCCAGCAGTTACTCTGGAGGAGGATCGATCATGAACACTGAAGCTTTCTTT.

This chain connects TRBV12-3 or TRBV12-4 to TRBJ1-1; TRBD1 is a possible D gene (6 bases). This CDR3 has 17 residues. V was shortened by 3 bases and J by 0 bases, with 17 bases between the two germline ends. The CDR3: CASSFASGGPLNTEAFF. In nucleotides, the CDR3 is TGTGCCAGCAGTTTTGCGTCGGGGGGGCCCTTGAACACTGAAGCTTTCTTT.

This clonotype showed up many times. The chain joins TRBV12-3 or TRBV12-4 to TRBJ2-2; the D is unclear. V was cut by 3 bases and J by 7 bases, with 6 bases left in between. CDR3 size: 12 residues. CDR3 sequence reads: CASSFRNGELFF. Here the CDR3 DNA reads TGTGCCAGCAGTTTTCGGAACGGGGAGCTGTTTTTT.

This clonotype occurred a few times. The chain carries TRBV5-6 and TRBJ2-1, with D tentatively TRBD1 or TRBD2 (5 bases each). The CDR3 runs to 14 residues. The germline CDR1 and CDR2 sequences are SGHDT and YYEEEE. The germline V and J ends were trimmed by 6 bases and 8 bases, with 18 bases remaining between them. CDR3: CASNMGRPFDEQFF. The CDR3 nucleotides read TGTGCCAGCAACATGGGACGGCCCTTCGATGAGCAGTTCTTC.

The J gene is TRBJ1-1, the V gene TRBV7-9; D gene unclear. CDR1 and CDR2 (germline): SEHNR, FQNEAQ (reference sequence). This CDR3 is built from 13 residues. The V end was cut by 1 base, the J end by 9 bases, with 12 bases between. This chain's CDR3 is CASSLEGRSKAFF. CDR3 DNA: TGTGCCAGCAGCTTAGAGGGCAGGTCGAAAGCTTTCTTT.

This clonotype was counted a few times. The chain links TRBV7-2 to TRBJ2-5; 9 nucleotides match TRBD1. This CDR3 spans 16 amino acids. V lost 5 bases to trimming and J lost 5 bases; unmatched junction nucleotides: 12. Germline values: CDR1 SGHTA, CDR2 FQGNSA. The CDR3 loop reads CASSPLGTGRKETQYF. DNA of the CDR3: TGTGCCAGCAGCCCACTTGGGACAGGGAGAAAGGAGACCCAGTACTTC.

In its sample, this clonotype was seen once. The gene calls are TRBV6-6 and TRBJ2-7; either TRBD1 or TRBD2 may fit D (5 bases each). This CDR3 contains 16 residues. Germline V CDR1 and CDR2: MNHNY, SVGAGI (reference sequence). V lost 9 bases and J 7 bases, leaving 28 bases between the germline ends. This CDR3 is CASQRETVFGRGEQYF. Here the CDR3 DNA reads TGTGCCAGTCAAAGGGAGACGGTCTTCGGAAGGGGAGAGCAGTACTTC.

This clonotype occurred many times. The genes are TRBV4-3 and TRBJ2-2; possible D gene TRBD1, 5 bases. Trimming took 1 base from V and 6 from J, leaving 12 bases between them. Germline V gene data show CDR1 as LGHNA and CDR2 as YSLEER. The CDR3 loop spans 15 amino acids. CDR3 residues: CASSQGVRQSGELFF. The CDR3 DNA reads as TGCGCCAGCAGCCAAGGAGTGAGACAGTCCGGGGAGCTGTTTTTT.